This T cell receptor (beta chain) derives from a study of cytomegalovirus exposure and HLA in healthy donors. Comment on this clone: The antigen remains unidentified.

Primers: 60 Vbeta forward and 13 Jbeta reverse. Produced via immunoSEQ multiplex PCR; TCRdb's table is partial and in-frame only. The sample holds around 140,000 clones, approximately 80% seen once. Findings and caveats of the study: Most of the CMV-associated TCR beta chains (in a later analysis) appeared to be HLA-restricted. Within an earlier analysis, most TCR beta V segments proved productive either about 90% or about 30% of the time. Rarity marked most TCR sequences, yet some public TCRs occurred in many donors. Presence/absence analyses rested on an assumption that sequencing depth was roughly uniform across donors.

Trimming took 5 bases from V and 0 from J, leaving 18 bases between them. This CDR3 has 17 amino acids. Germline CDR1 and CDR2: SGHRS and YFSETQ. The clonotype originates from a woman aged 18-29 years in good health and CMV-seropositive. The sample was PBMCs. The V gene is TRBV5-1, the J gene TRBJ2-1; the D gene is possibly TRBD2 (6 bases). The CDR3 DNA is TGCGCCAGCAGATGGCCCTTGCGGGGTAGCTCCTACAATGAGCAGTTCTTC. This gives the protein CASRWPLRGSSYNEQFF.